The rows below give T cell receptor beta chains drawn from one sample of a study of early T cells in non-severe SARS-CoV-2 infection. TCRdb used MiXCR to reprocess the 5' RACE reads, holding one entry per CDR3 protein. The sample lists approximately 33,000 distinct CDR3 sequences, roughly 5% seen once, with roughly 30% in the top ten. The sample comprised whole blood. These receptors were taken from an adult who was a healthcare worker with PCR-confirmed SARS-CoV-2 infection or an uninfected control (not recorded which). Each CDR3 is given with its conserved first and last residue. A D gene is named only where the DNA matches it firmly. The listing skips clone size in some rows; elsewhere it reads once, few, many or a size class.

d_call: -
j_call: TRBJ1-2
v_call: TRBV18
clone_size: many
cdr3_aa: CASSSSNGANYGYTF
cdr3_nt: TGTGCCAGCTCATCCTCGAACGGAGCTAACTATGGCTACACCTTC

d_call: -
j_call: TRBJ2-7
v_call: TRBV7-8
clone_size: many
cdr3_aa: CASSGGDSPYEQYF
cdr3_nt: TGTGCCAGCAGCGGAGGGGACAGTCCCTACGAGCAGTACTTC

d_call: -
j_call: TRBJ2-3
v_call: TRBV2
clone_size: -
cdr3_aa: CASSEDTDTQYF
cdr3_nt: TGTGCCAGCAGTGAGGACACAGATACGCAGTATTTT

d_call: -
j_call: TRBJ2-7
v_call: TRBV10-3
clone_size: -
cdr3_aa: CAISVSDRSSYEQYF
cdr3_nt: TGTGCCATCAGTGTATCCGACAGGAGCTCCTACGAGCAGTACTTC

d_call: -
j_call: TRBJ2-2
v_call: TRBV9
clone_size: -
cdr3_aa: CASSEGTNTGELFF
cdr3_nt: TGTGCCAGCAGCGAGGGAACGAACACCGGGGAGCTGTTTTTT

d_call: TRBD2
j_call: TRBJ2-5
v_call: TRBV20-1
clone_size: few
cdr3_aa: CSAYPSGSGKETQYF
cdr3_nt: TGCAGTGCCTACCCCTCGGGAAGCGGGAAAGAGACCCAGTACTTC

d_call: TRBD2
j_call: TRBJ2-5
v_call: TRBV11-2
clone_size: many
cdr3_aa: CASSLGLAGGQETQYF
cdr3_nt: TGTGCCAGCAGCTTGGGACTAGCGGGAGGGCAAGAGACCCAGTACTTC

d_call: -
j_call: TRBJ2-1
v_call: TRBV24-1
clone_size: once
cdr3_aa: CATSAGQVGEQFF
cdr3_nt: TGTGCCACCAGTGCGGGGCAAGTAGGTGAGCAGTTCTTC

d_call: -
j_call: TRBJ1-1
v_call: TRBV5-4
clone_size: -
cdr3_aa: CASSSGLLLNTEAFF
cdr3_nt: TGTGCCAGCAGCTCGGGGCTCTTACTGAACACTGAAGCTTTCTTT

d_call: -
j_call: TRBJ1-1
v_call: TRBV12-3/TRBV12-4
clone_size: many
cdr3_aa: CASSAATLNTEAFF
cdr3_nt: TGTGCCAGCAGCGCAGCTACACTGAACACTGAAGCTTTCTTT

d_call: -
j_call: TRBJ1-1
v_call: TRBV20-1
clone_size: many
cdr3_aa: CSARDWGFEAFF
cdr3_nt: TGCAGTGCTAGAGATTGGGGTTTTGAAGCTTTCTTT

d_call: -
j_call: TRBJ2-3
v_call: TRBV7-2
clone_size: many
cdr3_aa: CASSLADPTDTQYF
cdr3_nt: TGTGCCAGCAGCTTAGCGGACCCCACAGATACGCAGTATTTT

d_call: -
j_call: TRBJ2-1
v_call: TRBV4-1
clone_size: many
cdr3_aa: CASSQVEAGTNEQFF
cdr3_nt: TGCGCCAGCAGCCAAGTGGAGGCAGGGACCAATGAGCAGTTCTTC

d_call: -
j_call: TRBJ2-7
v_call: TRBV24-1
clone_size: many
cdr3_aa: CATSDYTSGGRQYF
cdr3_nt: TGTGCCACCAGTGATTATACTTCGGGCGGACGTCAGTACTTC

d_call: TRBD2
j_call: TRBJ2-5
v_call: TRBV30
clone_size: many
cdr3_aa: CAWRQAGGPRQETQYF
cdr3_nt: TGTGCCTGGAGACAAGCGGGAGGGCCCCGCCAAGAGACCCAGTACTTC

d_call: TRBD1
j_call: TRBJ2-1
v_call: TRBV5-5
clone_size: -
cdr3_aa: CASSLRQGIYNEQFF
cdr3_nt: TGTGCCAGCAGCTTGCGACAGGGGATATACAATGAGCAGTTCTTC

d_call: -
j_call: TRBJ2-3
v_call: TRBV7-2
clone_size: many
cdr3_aa: CASSLAWAGATTDTQYF
cdr3_nt: TGTGCCAGCAGCTTAGCGTGGGCGGGGGCGACCACAGATACGCAGTATTTT

d_call: -
j_call: TRBJ2-3
v_call: TRBV7-3
clone_size: many
cdr3_aa: CASSLTEDTQYF
cdr3_nt: TGTGCCAGCAGCTTAACTGAAGATACGCAGTATTTT

d_call: -
j_call: TRBJ2-2
v_call: TRBV12-3/TRBV12-4
clone_size: -
cdr3_aa: CASRRAGDVGELFF
cdr3_nt: TGTGCCAGCCGGCGGGCAGGGGATGTCGGGGAGCTGTTTTTT

d_call: TRBD2
j_call: TRBJ2-3
v_call: TRBV4-1
clone_size: few
cdr3_aa: CASSQGGGDTQYF
cdr3_nt: TGCGCCAGCAGCCAAGGCGGGGGAGATACGCAGTATTTT

d_call: -
j_call: TRBJ1-2
v_call: TRBV3-1
clone_size: -
cdr3_aa: CASSQGGGFYGYTF
cdr3_nt: TGTGCCAGCAGCCAAGGAGGAGGGTTTTACGGCTACACCTTC

d_call: TRBD2
j_call: TRBJ2-1
v_call: TRBV7-3
clone_size: many
cdr3_aa: CASSLEGLAGDNEQFF
cdr3_nt: TGTGCCAGCAGCCTCGAAGGACTAGCGGGGGACAATGAGCAGTTCTTC

d_call: TRBD1
j_call: TRBJ1-2
v_call: TRBV27
clone_size: many
cdr3_aa: CASSLSTGNGYGYTF
cdr3_nt: TGTGCCAGCAGTTTATCGACAGGGAACGGGTATGGCTACACCTTC

d_call: -
j_call: TRBJ2-1
v_call: TRBV20-1
clone_size: many
cdr3_aa: CSARINEQFF
cdr3_nt: TGCAGTGCTAGAATAAATGAGCAGTTCTTC

d_call: -
j_call: TRBJ1-5
v_call: TRBV6-6
clone_size: many
cdr3_aa: CASSYSNGNNQPQHF
cdr3_nt: TGTGCCAGCAGTTACTCTAACGGTAACAATCAGCCCCAGCATTTT

d_call: TRBD1
j_call: TRBJ1-1
v_call: TRBV20-1
clone_size: many
cdr3_aa: CSARDPSGTGLRYTEAFF
cdr3_nt: TGCAGTGCTAGAGACCCCTCCGGGACAGGGTTGAGGTACACTGAAGCTTTCTTT

d_call: -
j_call: TRBJ2-5
v_call: TRBV20-1
clone_size: -
cdr3_aa: CSALGQTQYF
cdr3_nt: TGCAGTGCTCTTGGGCAGACCCAGTACTTC

d_call: TRBD1
j_call: TRBJ1-6
v_call: TRBV18
clone_size: few
cdr3_aa: CASSPPPGGFNSPLHF
cdr3_nt: TGTGCCAGCTCACCACCTCCAGGGGGTTTTAATTCACCCCTCCACTTT

d_call: TRBD1
j_call: TRBJ2-7
v_call: TRBV2
clone_size: many
cdr3_aa: CASSLDQTGDHEQYF
cdr3_nt: TGTGCCAGCAGCTTAGACCAGACAGGGGACCACGAGCAGTACTTC

d_call: -
j_call: TRBJ1-6
v_call: TRBV2
clone_size: many
cdr3_aa: CASRLGGSYNSPLHF
cdr3_nt: TGTGCCAGCAGGCTTGGTGGCTCCTATAATTCACCCCTCCACTTT

d_call: -
j_call: TRBJ1-5
v_call: TRBV6-6
clone_size: many
cdr3_aa: CASSPQIFNQPQHF
cdr3_nt: TGTGCCAGCAGTCCACAGATATTCAATCAGCCCCAGCATTTT

d_call: TRBD1
j_call: TRBJ2-7
v_call: TRBV15
clone_size: -
cdr3_aa: CATSRHQGQGSSYEQYF
cdr3_nt: TGTGCCACCAGCAGACACCAAGGACAGGGCAGCTCCTACGAGCAGTACTTC